Shown below are 2 T cell receptor beta chains from a single sample sequenced in a study of T cell responses to AZD1222 COVID-19 vaccine. Some clones are missing from TCRdb's copy, which holds only in-frame ones; the method was immunoSEQ multiplex PCR. The sample gives approximately 80,000 clones, over 80% of which show up once; roughly 5.6% is in the top ten. Sequencing was performed on peripheral blood, taken on day 0 of AZD1222 vaccination. The receptors stem from an adult in good health.

The chain couples TRBV7-9 to TRBJ2-7; D remains unclear. This CDR3 has 17 residues. V lost 4 bases and J lost 4, with 23 bases in between. The V gene's germline CDR1 is SEHNR and CDR2 FQNEAQ (reference sequence). CDR3 nucleotide sequence: TGTGCCAGCAGCTCGACTGAGATGACCAAGGGCCTTTACGAGCAGTACTTC. Its protein is CASSSTEMTKGLYEQYF.

J is TRBJ1-2 and V is TRBV7-2; 7 nucleotides line up with TRBD1. The CDR3 covers 14 residues. V dropped 5 bases and J dropped 1; count of bases not matched to a gene: 4. The germline gives CDR1 SGHTA, CDR2 FQGNSA. The CDR3 reads CASSEGANNYGYTF. CDR3 DNA sequence: TGTGCCAGCAGCGAGGGGGCTAATAACTATGGCTACACCTTC.